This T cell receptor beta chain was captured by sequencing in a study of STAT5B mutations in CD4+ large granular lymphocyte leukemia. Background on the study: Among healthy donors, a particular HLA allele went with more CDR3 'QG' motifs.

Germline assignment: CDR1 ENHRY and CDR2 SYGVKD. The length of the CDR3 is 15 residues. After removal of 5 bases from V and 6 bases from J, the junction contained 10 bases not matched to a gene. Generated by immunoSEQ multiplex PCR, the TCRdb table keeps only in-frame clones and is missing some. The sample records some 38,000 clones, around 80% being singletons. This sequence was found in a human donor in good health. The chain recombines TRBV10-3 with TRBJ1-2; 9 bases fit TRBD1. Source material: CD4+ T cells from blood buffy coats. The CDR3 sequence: CAISFPGQGQDGYTF. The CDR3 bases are TGTGCCATCAGTTTTCCGGGACAGGGTCAGGATGGCTACACCTTC.